Detailed here is one TCR beta chain. Its antigen is unidentified. This entry belongs to a study of OX40 agonist ivuxolimab in advanced cancers. Study conclusions and caveats: At 0.1 to 3.0 mg/kg and by week 6, clonal expansion occurred in CD4+ and CD8+ blood T cells.

V gave up 3 bases and J gave up 5 bases; unmatched junction bases: 1. This CDR3 spans 16 amino acids. Per the germline V gene, CDR1 is LNHDA and CDR2 is SQIVND (reference sequence). The assay was immunoSEQ multiplex PCR, and TCRdb's table has in-frame clones only and misses some. The sample contains about 62,000 clones, roughly nine tenths of which appear only once. The source of this sequence is an adult with an advanced solid tumor such as melanoma, head and neck, liver or kidney cancer. Sequencing used CD4+ or CD8+ T cells sorted from blood, obtained in a trial of the OX40 agonist ivuxolimab. The chain combines TRBV19 with TRBJ2-4; the match to TRBD2 covers 16 bases. In DNA, the CDR3 is TGTGCCAGTAGTATCGGGACTAGCGGGAGGGAAAACATTCAGTACTTC. This codes for CASSIGTSGRENIQYF.